This T cell receptor beta chain was recorded in a study of OX40 agonist ivuxolimab in advanced cancers. Describing the broader study: Ivuxolimab, which targeted the costimulatory receptor OX40 (CD134), was an agonistic, fully human IgG2 monoclonal antibody. Of the 50 or so patients in dose escalation, about 20 had hepatocellular carcinoma, around 15 had melanoma, 9 had renal cell carcinoma and 9 had head and neck cancer. The paper covers the monotherapy dose-escalation part of the phase I ivuxolimab trial, which included N = 52 patients. Three dose-escalation patients achieved partial responses, one with hepatocellular carcinoma and two with cutaneous melanoma. The purpose of peripheral TCRbeta sequencing was to test whether ivuxolimab changed TCR sequence diversity and led to clonal T-cell expansion. Intravenous ivuxolimab was administered to patients every 2 weeks at six dose levels: 0.01, 0.1, 0.3, 1.5, 3 and 10 mg/kg. In the dose-escalation cohort, approximately 80% of patients were male, and the mean age was 60 years with a range of roughly 23 to 79. Patients were allowed to have had prior anti-PD-1, anti-PD-L1 or anti-CTLA-4 therapy, and approximately 41% of the dose-escalation patients had previously received checkpoint inhibitors.

Patients with a history of autoimmune disease or receiving systemic immunosuppression were excluded from the trial. Peripheral blood for TCR sequencing was collected from all dose cohorts at baseline, on cycle 4 day 1, and on cycle 7 day 1. Samples came from an open-label, multicenter, first-in-human phase I dose-escalation trial of ivuxolimab. Adults with locally advanced or metastatic melanoma, renal cell, hepatocellular, or head and neck squamous cell carcinoma were enrolled in the trial. CD4+ and CD8+ T cells were sorted separately from peripheral blood before TCR sequencing. To sequence the TCRbeta CDR3 region, genomic DNA was isolated from the sorted cells. The immunoSEQ Assay was used to sequence the TCRbeta CDR3 regions. Imported from immuneACCESS, the table was reduced by TCRdb to in-frame sequences with V and J called. These copies leave out some clones; in studies compared against another copy, an unresolved V gene accounts for under half, and the cause of the remainder is not known. Within this sample are some 86,000 clones, with 90% of them counted one time only. About 0.3% of the sample is in the top ten clones.

CDR3 length: 15 amino acids, cysteine to phenylalanine. Only the CDR3 portion is preserved as DNA: 45 bases, with reading frame beginning at the first base. Unmatched junction bases come to 0, with V trimmed by 2 bases and J by 1 base. Taken from the germline V gene, the CDR1 and CDR2 loops are MNHEY and SVGAGI. Of note for this clone: The target of this receptor is not known. Base qualities are not provided; no much larger clone lies one nucleotide away.

Overall study outcomes, separate from this receptor: In the 0.1-3.0 mg/kg groups, partial responders were among the patients with the lowest normalized peripheral clonal expansion, particularly in CD8+ T cells. At doses of 0.1 to 3.0 mg/kg, clonal expansion of both CD4+ and CD8+ blood T cells was observed from baseline to week 6. Low levels of normalized T-cell clonal expansion were also seen in some patients who did not respond. Antigen specificity was not determined for the clonally expanded peripheral T cells. On average, CD8+ T cells showed more expanded clones than CD4+ T cells after ivuxolimab.

The sample consisted of CD4+ or CD8+ T cells sorted from blood, taken in a trial of the OX40 agonist ivuxolimab. The chain joins TRBV6-5 to TRBJ2-1; 9 bases in the middle match TRBD2. This sequence was found in an adult with an advanced solid tumor such as melanoma, head and neck, liver or kidney cancer. Here is the DNA: TGTGCCAGCAGTTACGCGGGGGGGTCCTACAATGAGCAGTTCTTC. Its translation is CASSYAGGSYNEQFF.